These 26 T cell receptor beta chains share one sample of origin, sequenced in a study of blood T cells in healthy people across ages (dated by TCRdb to between 2015 and 2016). The library was made by 5' RACE. The second PCR ran for about 7 to 11 cycles and used a J-beta primer mix along with a sample-barcoded 5' primer. Through fastp at Q25 and MiXCR, TCRdb rebuilt clones from the public reads, retaining in-frame beta chains. When rows share a CDR3 protein, they turn into one entry using the most common DNA and genes. Across this sample there are 1.8 million or so distinct CDR3 sequences, with about 39% seen only once. The biggest ten clones account for 23% of the sample. Sequencing was performed on blood. Receptors originate from a human donor in good health.

This clonotype was observed a few times. This chain connects TRBV15 to TRBJ2-3, with D perhaps matching TRBD2 (5 bases). Germline loops: CDR1 LNHNV, CDR2 YYDKDF (reference sequence). Trimming pared 0 bases from V and 5 bases from J, leaving 9 bases between. The CDR3 covers 14 residues. In DNA form, the CDR3 reads TGTGCCACCAGCAGAGATCCGGCGGGAGATACGCAGTATTTT. This encodes CATSRDPAGDTQYF.

The sample holds a few counts of this clonotype. The rearrangement joins TRBV6-5 to TRBJ1-1, with a tentative D call TRBD1 (5 bases). V gave up 4 bases and J gave up 1 base, with 13 bases separating them. Germline V CDR1 and CDR2: MNHEY, SVGAGI. This CDR3 region has 15 residues. For the CDR3, the DNA is TGTGCCAGCAGTTGGGGGGACTCGGGGAACACTGAAGCTTTCTTT. This sequence encodes CASSWGDSGNTEAFF.

V usage is TRBV10-3 and J usage is TRBJ2-3, with D perhaps being TRBD1 or TRBD2 (6 bases each). From germline, CDR1 is ENHRY and CDR2 SYGVKD. The V end was cut by 2 bases, the J end by 4 bases, with 13 bases between. The CDR3 is made up of 15 amino acids. CDR3 residues: CAISEKKGGPDTQYF. The CDR3, as DNA: TGTGCCATCAGTGAGAAAAAGGGGGGCCCAGATACGCAGTATTTT.

The chain couples TRBV7-8 to TRBJ2-5, with D possibly being TRBD2 (6 bases). Germline V gene data show CDR1 as SGHVS and CDR2 as FQNEAQ. The CDR3 has 17 residues. The V end was cut by 5 bases, the J end by 6 bases, with 25 bases between. The CDR3: CASSPDTLTGEEKTQYF. CDR3 DNA sequence: TGTGCCAGCAGCCCCGATACACTAACGGGGGAGGAAAAGACCCAGTACTTC.

This clonotype was counted between two and nine times. This chain joins TRBV6-7 and TRBJ1-1; no definite D call. TRBV6-7 is recorded as an ORF, its role being uncertain. The CDR3 length is 11 residues. V dropped 0 bases and J dropped 9 bases, with 5 bases sitting between them. The CDR3 region is CASSYSGKAFF. For the CDR3, the DNA is TGTGCCAGCAGTTACTCAGGGAAAGCTTTCTTT.

In its sample, this clonotype was seen a few times. The chain combines TRBV20-1 with TRBJ2-1, with D perhaps TRBD2 (6 bases). Trimming cost V 3 bases and J 10 bases, with 13 bases left between them. The CDR3 length is 12 residues. Germline V gene sequence: CDR1 DFQATT, CDR2 SNEGSKA (reference sequence). The CDR3 region has the DNA TGCAGTGCTAGTTCTTGGGGAGGCGAGCAGTTCTTC. This gives the protein CSASSWGGEQFF.

V gene TRBV6-6 combines with J gene TRBJ2-5, with 10 bases matching TRBD2. V gave up 5 bases and J gave up 2 bases; unmatched junction bases: 8. This CDR3 is 16 amino acids long. Germline loops: CDR1 MNHNY, CDR2 SVGAGI (reference sequence). DNA of the CDR3: TGTGCCAGCAGTCTAGCGGGGGCTCCGGGGCAAGAGACCCAGTACTTC. Amino acid sequence: CASSLAGAPGQETQYF.

The chain uses TRBV18 and TRBJ1-5; TRBD1 might be the D (5 bases). This CDR3 has 18 amino acids. V gave up 1 base and J gave up 0 bases, with 16 bases separating them. Per germline, CDR1 KGHSH and CDR2 LQKENI. The CDR3 reads CASSPLKTDLYSNQPQHF. CDR3 bases: TGTGCCAGCTCACCACTAAAGACAGATTTATATAGCAATCAGCCCCAGCATTTT.

This clonotype showed up many times. This chain uses TRBV20-1 with TRBJ2-3; D is unresolved. The V and J ends lost 0 bases and 5 bases respectively, with 9 bases between them. Germline V gives CDR1 DFQATT, CDR2 SNEGSKA (reference sequence). The CDR3 runs to 13 residues. Here the CDR3 reads CSARDQPRDTQYF. CDR3 in DNA: TGCAGTGCTAGAGATCAGCCCCGAGATACGCAGTATTTT.

A remark on this clonotype: Likely a read error: the CDR3 ends without its conserved phenylalanine or tryptophan. The genes are TRBV4-3 and TRBJ2-5; 9 bases align to TRBD2. CDR3 length: 17 residues. J gave up 7 bases and V 0 bases, and 12 bases lay outside the gene matches. Germline values: CDR1 LGHNA, CDR2 YSLEER. CDR3 in amino acids: CASSQDVRAGGPVTQYV. The DNA of the CDR3 is TGCGCCAGCAGCCAAGATGTGAGGGCGGGGGGGCCGGTGACCCAGTACGTC.

The chain combines TRBV7-9 with TRBJ2-2; D is uncertain. Germline assignment: CDR1 SEHNR and CDR2 FQNEAQ (reference sequence). Deletions cut 2 bases from V and 0 bases from J, with 10 bases between. This CDR3 contains 16 residues. CDR3 DNA: TGTGCCAGCAGCTTATATGCAGCTCCGAACACCGGGGAGCTGTTTTTT. Protein product: CASSLYAAPNTGELFF.

This chain joins TRBV30 and TRBJ1-5, with a possible D match to TRBD1 (5 bases). From germline, CDR1 is GTSNPN and CDR2 SVGIG (reference sequence). The CDR3 covers 13 residues. V was shortened by 5 bases and J by 4 bases, with 12 bases between the two germline ends. The CDR3 spells CAWGDLENQPQHF. Here the CDR3 DNA reads TGTGCCTGGGGGGACCTTGAAAATCAGCCCCAGCATTTT.

The chain has TRBV7-2 and TRBJ2-1; 11 nucleotides match TRBD2. There are 16 residues in the CDR3. The germline gives CDR1 SGHTA, CDR2 FQGNSA. V lost 1 base to trimming and J lost 3 bases; unmatched junction nucleotides: 2. The CDR3, as DNA: TGTGCCAGCAGCTTAGTAGCGGGGGGGTACTACAATGAGCAGTTCTTC. Translated, it gives CASSLVAGGYYNEQFF.

The chain carries TRBV10-3 and TRBJ2-5; possibly TRBD1 for D (5 bases). The CDR3 sequence is 14 residues long. V was pared by 4 bases and J by 4 bases, with 13 bases between. Germline V gene data show CDR1 as ENHRY and CDR2 as SYGVKD. The CDR3 DNA reads as TGTGCCATCAGTGGAACTGGAAGGGGAGAGACCCAGTACTTC. Protein sequence: CAISGTGRGETQYF.

The CDR3 loop reads CSVEGGQMGNTDTQYF. The CDR3 bases are TGCAGCGTTGAGGGGGGTCAAATGGGGAACACAGATACGCAGTATTTT. The rearrangement links TRBV29-1 to TRBJ2-3; possibly TRBD2 for D (6 bases). The V and J ends lost 3 bases and 2 bases respectively, with 18 bases between them. The length of the CDR3 is 16 residues. Germline V gives CDR1 SQVTM, CDR2 ANQGSEA.

The J gene is TRBJ2-4, the V gene TRBV7-9; D call uncertain. CDR3 length: 16 residues. The ends were cut back, 4 bases at V and 1 base at J, with 14 bases in the middle. Germline loops: CDR1 SEHNR, CDR2 FQNEAQ (reference sequence). CDR3 region: CASSSDETLAKNIQYF. The DNA for the CDR3 is TGTGCCAGCAGCTCTGATGAGACCCTGGCCAAAAACATTCAGTACTTC.

This rearrangement joins TRBV7-2 to TRBJ2-1; D is unclear. The CDR3 covers 13 residues. The V end was cut by 4 bases, the J end by 10 bases, with 14 bases between. Germline V gives CDR1 SGHTA, CDR2 FQGNSA. The CDR3 protein is CASSYIGRREQFF. The CDR3 DNA follows: TGTGCCAGCAGCTATATAGGTCGGCGGGAGCAGTTCTTC.

This clonotype has a count of ten or more. The chain is built from TRBV20-1 and TRBJ2-3; possible D gene TRBD2, 5 bases. The CDR3 has 13 amino acids. Germline V gene data show CDR1 as DFQATT and CDR2 as SNEGSKA (reference sequence). V was trimmed by 8 bases and J by 4 bases, leaving 16 bases between them. In DNA, the CDR3 is TGCAGTTGTGTCCTAGCCCCGCCAGATACGCAGTATTTT. It yields the protein CSCVLAPPDTQYF.

Here the CDR3 reads CSARGGWRDTEAFF. The CDR3 coding sequence is TGCAGTGCTAGAGGGGGCTGGAGGGACACTGAAGCTTTCTTT. The chain combines TRBV20-1 with TRBJ1-1; D might be TRBD1 (5 bases). The V gene lost 1 base and the J gene lost 3 bases, with 12 bases spanning the gap. The CDR3 length is 14 residues. In germline, CDR1 is DFQATT, CDR2 SNEGSKA (reference sequence).

V usage is TRBV4-3 and J usage is TRBJ2-1; 10 positions agree with TRBD2. The germline V gene has CDR1 LGHNA and CDR2 YSLEER. Trimming removed 5 bases from V and 3 bases from J; junction bases left unmatched: 7. This CDR3 is built from 16 residues. CDR3 bases: TGCGCCAGCAGCGAGGGAGCGGGGGGGATCTACAATGAGCAGTTCTTC. Residues: CASSEGAGGIYNEQFF.

This clonotype was observed a handful of times. This chain links TRBV15 with TRBJ2-3; no clear D. Trimming took 8 bases from V and 0 from J, leaving 12 bases between them. The length of the CDR3 is 14 residues. CDR1 LNHNV and CDR2 YYDKDF come from the germline V gene (reference sequence). The CDR3 bases are TGTGCCACCGGCAAGCCATCTAGCACAGATACGCAGTATTTT. Protein sequence: CATGKPSSTDTQYF.

The J gene is TRBJ1-2, the V gene TRBV4-1; no definite D call. The germline V and J ends were trimmed by 5 bases and 4 bases, with 17 bases remaining between them. The CDR3 is 15 residues long. In germline, CDR1 is MGHRA, CDR2 YSYEKL. CDR3 coding DNA: TGCGCCAGCAGCGTCCACGTGGATGACGTCTATGGCTACACCTTC. Protein sequence: CASSVHVDDVYGYTF.

The sample holds a few counts of this clonotype. The chain recombines TRBV4-1 with TRBJ1-3, with D uncertain. The CDR3 length is 16 residues. V lost 0 bases and J lost 5, with 14 bases in between. The V gene's germline CDR1 is MGHRA and CDR2 YSYEKL. The CDR3 DNA reads as TGCGCCAGCAGCCAAGAACGGACTAAAACTAGAAACACCATATATTTT. The encoded protein is CASSQERTKTRNTIYF.

This clonotype was picked up one time. The chain is built from TRBV18 and TRBJ1-1; 9 bases align to TRBD1. The CDR3 has 16 amino acids. V dropped 6 bases and J dropped 4; count of bases not matched to a gene: 12. CDR1 and CDR2 (germline): KGHSH, LQKENI. CDR3 loop: CASSQGTGTGATEAFF. CDR3 DNA sequence: TGTGCCAGCTCCCAAGGGACAGGGACGGGGGCCACTGAAGCTTTCTTT.

This clonotype has a single count. The rearrangement links TRBV2 to TRBJ2-7; D gene uncertain. V lost 4 bases to trimming and J lost 2 bases, with 12 bases between them. The CDR3 covers 14 residues. Per germline, CDR1 SNHLY and CDR2 FYNNEI. The CDR3 loop reads CASSAGPFPYEQYF. The CDR3 DNA reads TGTGCCAGCAGTGCCGGCCCCTTCCCCTACGAGCAGTACTTC.

This rearrangement joins TRBV19 to TRBJ1-1; D possibly corresponds to TRBD1 (6 bases). The ends were cut back, 6 bases at V and 10 bases at J, with 21 bases in the middle. Looked up from germline, CDR1 is LNHDA and CDR2 is SQIVND (reference sequence). The CDR3 is made up of 14 amino acids. The CDR3 sequence is CASSRGVISRGAFF. The CDR3 DNA follows: TGTGCCAGTAGCAGGGGCGTTATCTCCCGTGGAGCTTTCTTT.